These 18 T cell receptor beta chains were all obtained from the same sample, sequenced in a study of blood T cells in healthy people across ages (dated by TCRdb to 2015 to 2017). Library method: 5' RACE. The sample was run on an Illumina HiSeq 2500. A second PCR of roughly 7 to 11 cycles was performed with a sample-barcoded 5' primer and a J-beta primer mix. TCRdb itself trimmed the public reads at Q25 with fastp, ran MiXCR and retained productive beta chains. Each record represents a unique CDR3 protein, reported with the most common genes and DNA among its rows. Recorded for this sample are roughly 680,000 distinct CDR3 sequences; about 50% of them occurred a single time. Clones ranked in the top ten supply 13% of the sample. The sequenced sample was blood. The source of these receptors is an elderly woman in good health.

Regarding this clonotype: A much more abundant neighbour one base away suggests this may be a read error. The chain has TRBV29-1 and TRBJ2-3; 7 bases are shared with TRBD1. The CDR3 spans 14 residues. Germline V gives CDR1 SQVTM, CDR2 ANQGSEA. V trimming: 7 bases; J trimming: 1 base; junction bases outside the gene matches: 8. CDR3 in amino acids: CSAHGDRGTDTQYF. The CDR3 nucleotides read TGCAGCGCCCACGGGGACAGAGGCACAGATACGCAGTATTTT.

This CDR3 is CSVVMGGPGDEQFF. CDR3 sequence (DNA): TGCAGCGTTGTGATGGGGGGGCCAGGTGATGAGCAGTTCTTC. The J gene is TRBJ2-1, the V gene TRBV29-1, with a possible D match to TRBD2 (7 bases). The CDR3 is made up of 14 amino acids. Per the germline V gene, CDR1 is SQVTM and CDR2 is ANQGSEA. Deletions cut 4 bases from V and 8 bases from J, with 18 bases between.

This clonotype was seen repeatedly, ten times or more. The V gene is TRBV7-3, the J gene TRBJ2-1; D possibly corresponds to TRBD2 (6 bases). The V gene's germline CDR1 is SGHTA and CDR2 FQGTGA. The CDR3 totals 14 residues. V was shortened by 5 bases and J by 7 bases, with 15 bases between the two germline ends. CDR3 amino acids: CASSPGLGTNEQFF. CDR3 sequence (DNA): TGTGCCAGCAGCCCAGGGTTGGGGACTAATGAGCAGTTCTTC.

This clonotype was detected many times. V and J are TRBV20-1 and TRBJ2-3, with D unresolved. Trimming left V 1 base short and J 2 bases short, with 7 bases between. This CDR3 contains 13 residues. Germline V gene lookup returns CDR1 DFQATT and CDR2 SNEGSKA (reference sequence). The CDR3 loop is CSARAAPTDTQYF. DNA for the CDR3: TGCAGTGCTAGAGCCGCGCCCACAGATACGCAGTATTTT.

This clonotype was seen only a few times. The V gene is TRBV28, the J gene TRBJ2-5; D is possibly TRBD2 (5 bases). Looked up from germline, CDR1 is MDHEN and CDR2 is SYDVKM. CDR3 size: 14 residues. The germline V and J ends were trimmed by 5 bases and 7 bases, with 17 bases remaining between them. CDR3 DNA sequence: TGTGCCAGCAGTGTAGGAGGCCTCTCAGGGACCCAGTACTTC. Protein sequence: CASSVGGLSGTQYF.

V and J are TRBV9 and TRBJ2-5, with 11 bases identical to TRBD2. Germline loops: CDR1 SGDLS, CDR2 YYNGEE. This CDR3 has 18 amino acids. V lost 0 bases and J lost 0; bases outside the gene matches: 7. The CDR3 DNA reads TGTGCCAGCAGCGTAGATAAACTAGCGGGGGACCACCAAGAGACCCAGTACTTC. It specifies CASSVDKLAGDHQETQYF. Full variable domain (missing parts from reference TRBV9 and TRBJ2-5): DSGVTQTPKHLITATGQRVTLRCSPRSGDLSVYWYQQSLDQGLQFLIQYYNGEERAKGNILERFSAQQFPDLHSELNLSSLELGDSALYFCASSVDKLAGDHQETQYFGPGTRLLVL.

In its sample, this clonotype was seen a few times. A much bigger clone sits one base away, suggesting this may be a read error. This chain connects TRBV7-9 to TRBJ2-1, with D unclear. The germline V and J ends were trimmed by 3 bases and 5 bases, with 11 bases remaining between them. Per germline, CDR1 SEHNR and CDR2 FQNEAQ (reference sequence). This CDR3 contains 14 residues. CDR3: CASSFAAIDNEQFF. The CDR3 DNA reads as TGTGCCAGCAGCTTCGCAGCGATCGACAATGAGCAGTTCTTC.

Many counts were recorded for this clonotype. CDR3 sequence reads: CASSSPGATNTEAFF. In DNA form, the CDR3 reads TGTGCCAGCAGTTCGCCAGGGGCTACCAACACTGAAGCTTTCTTT. The V and J genes are TRBV6-5 and TRBJ1-1; D perhaps matches TRBD1 (6 bases). CDR1 is MNHEY, CDR2 SVGAGI, per germline. The CDR3 runs 15 residues. The V and J ends lost 4 bases and 2 bases respectively, with 14 bases between them.

V usage is TRBV6-5 and J usage is TRBJ1-2, with D perhaps matching TRBD1 (5 bases). Germline V lookup: CDR1 MNHEY, CDR2 SVGAGI. The CDR3 contains 13 residues. Trimming took 0 bases from V and 8 from J, leaving 10 bases between them. As DNA, the CDR3 is TGTGCCAGCAGTTACTCTTCCGGGGGAGGCTACACCTTC. This translates into CASSYSSGGGYTF.

This rearrangement joins TRBV5-1 to TRBJ2-1, with TRBD1 matching over 7 bases. The V gene end was trimmed by 0 bases and the J gene end by 4 bases; junction bases not matched to a gene: 4. Germline assignment: CDR1 SGHRS and CDR2 YFSETQ. CDR3 length: 15 amino acids. This CDR3 reads CASSLEGADYNEQFF. CDR3 bases: TGCGCCAGCAGCTTGGAGGGGGCGGATTACAATGAGCAGTTCTTC. Full variable domain (outside the CDR3, taken from reference TRBV5-1 and TRBJ2-1): KAGVTQTPRYLIKTRGQQVTLSCSPISGHRSVSWYQQTPGQGLQFLFEYFSETQRNKGNFPGRFSGRQFSNSRSEMNVSTLELGDSALYLCASSLEGADYNEQFFGPGTRLTVL.

This clonotype was seen more than once but under ten times. The CDR3 DNA reads as TGTGCCAGCAGCTTGGTGCTCTGGGAAGAGGATGGCTACACCTTC. Translated, it gives CASSLVLWEEDGYTF. This rearrangement joins TRBV7-9 to TRBJ1-2; no reliable D call. Trimming left V 3 bases short and J 6 bases short, with 17 bases between. Germline V gene data show CDR1 as SEHNR and CDR2 as FQNEAQ (reference sequence). CDR3 length: 15 amino acids.

Notes on this clonotype: Sequence at one end of the junction differs from germline and may be a read error. The V gene is TRBV20-1, the J gene TRBJ1-5; 9 bases map to TRBD1. Germline CDR1 DFQATT, CDR2 SNEGSKA (reference sequence). The CDR3 is made up of 14 amino acids. CDR3: CSARTGGITQSQHF. CDR3 in DNA: TGCAGTGCTAGGACAGGGGGTATCACTCAGTCCCAGCATTTT.

The chain's CDR3 is CASLPPGTNEKLFF. As DNA, the CDR3 is TGTGCCAGCCTCCCCCCAGGGACCAACGAAAAACTGTTTTTT. The V gene is TRBV7-9, the J gene TRBJ1-4, with D perhaps TRBD1 (5 bases). The CDR3 sequence is 14 residues long. The germline V gene has CDR1 SEHNR and CDR2 FQNEAQ (reference sequence). Trimming took off 8 bases at V and 8 bases at J, with 18 bases between the two ends.

The V gene is TRBV29-1, the J gene TRBJ1-1, with D possibly matching TRBD1 (5 bases). The germline V gene has CDR1 SQVTM and CDR2 ANQGSEA. CDR3 length: 13 residues. With 6 bases removed from V and 1 base from J, the gap between germline ends came to 12 bases. CDR3: CSVQGRQNTEAFF. CDR3 coding DNA: TGCAGCGTCCAGGGACGCCAGAACACTGAAGCTTTCTTT.

The chain is built from TRBV4-2 and TRBJ1-1; no clear D. Germline assignment: CDR1 LGHNA and CDR2 YNFKEQ. There are 13 residues in the CDR3. V lost 1 base and J 5 bases, leaving 8 bases between the germline ends. The CDR3 DNA reads TGTGCCAGCAGCCAAGGTCGGGAGACTGAAGCTTTCTTT. Protein product: CASSQGRETEAFF.

The chain couples TRBV7-9 to TRBJ2-5; D is ambiguous. Trimming pared 8 bases from V and 5 bases from J, leaving 24 bases between. Germline loops: CDR1 SEHNR, CDR2 FQNEAQ (reference sequence). The CDR3 extends over 16 amino acids. The CDR3 spells CASVPPVGFGRETQYF. CDR3 bases: TGTGCCAGCGTCCCTCCGGTGGGCTTCGGACGGGAGACCCAGTACTTC.

The gene calls are TRBV4-2 and TRBJ2-3; 8 positions match TRBD2. The junction had 8 bases not matched to a gene; V was cut back by 0 bases and J by 3 bases. CDR1 is LGHNA, CDR2 YNFKEQ, per germline. The CDR3 runs 17 residues. The chain's CDR3 is CASSQESPAGGTDTQYF. CDR3 coding DNA: TGTGCCAGCAGCCAAGAGTCACCGGCGGGAGGTACAGATACGCAGTATTTT.

The gene calls are TRBV29-1 and TRBJ2-3; the D gene is possibly TRBD2 (5 bases). Germline-derived CDR1 and CDR2 are SQVTM and ANQGSEA. The CDR3 covers 13 residues. V gave up 3 bases and J gave up 6 bases, with 13 bases separating them. The CDR3 DNA sequence: TGCAGCGTTGACCCGACGGGGAGTGATACGCAGTATTTT. It is translated as CSVDPTGSDTQYF.